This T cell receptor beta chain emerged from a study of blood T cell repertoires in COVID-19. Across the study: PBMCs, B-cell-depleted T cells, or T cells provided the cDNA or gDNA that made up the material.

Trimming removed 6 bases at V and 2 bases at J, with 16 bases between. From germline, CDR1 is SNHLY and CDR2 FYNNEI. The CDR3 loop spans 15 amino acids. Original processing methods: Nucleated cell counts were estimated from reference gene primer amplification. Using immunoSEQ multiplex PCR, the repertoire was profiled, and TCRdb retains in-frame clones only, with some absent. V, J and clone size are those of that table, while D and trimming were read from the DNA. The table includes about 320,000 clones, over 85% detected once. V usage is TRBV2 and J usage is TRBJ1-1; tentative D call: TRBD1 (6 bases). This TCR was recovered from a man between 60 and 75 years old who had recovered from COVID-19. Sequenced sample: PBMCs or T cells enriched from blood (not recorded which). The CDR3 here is CASRSQGGGNTEAFF. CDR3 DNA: TGTGCCAGCAGATCACAGGGCGGGGGTAACACTGAAGCTTTCTTT.